Sequencing of this TCR beta chain was carried out in a study of T-cell reconstitution after alpha-beta-depleted transplantation in children. Findings and limits, study-wide: The origin of high day-60 TCRbeta diversity in some patients lay in surviving recipient T cells and thymic progenitors. The origin of alpha-beta T cells about two months after transplant was reportedly several hundred expanded graft clones. Fresh T-cell production supplied most of the T-cell counts and diversity seen one year after transplant.

The sample holds many counts of this clonotype. Its antigen is unidentified. The CDR3 loop spans 16 amino acids. Trimming took 5 bases from V and 4 from J, leaving 18 bases between them. Germline-derived CDR1 and CDR2 are SGHAT and FQNNGV. Unique molecular identifiers tagged the TCRbeta library. A single record per CDR3 protein comes from TCRdb applying MiXCR to the PCR reads. The sample records around 700,000 distinct CDR3 sequences, around 12% being singletons. The sequences come from PBMCs, collected before TCRalphabeta/CD19-depleted stem cell transplant. The receptor comes from a girl aged 2-10 years with congenital amegakaryocytic thrombocytopenia, due to receive a stem cell transplant. The chain has TRBV11-2 and TRBJ1-5; TRBD1 might be the D (5 bases). CDR3 loop: CASSPLSGVGNQPQHF. CDR3 DNA: TGTGCCAGCAGCCCACTCTCGGGGGTAGGGAATCAGCCCCAGCATTTT.